The present T cell receptor (beta chain) was sequenced within a study of blood T cell repertoires in COVID-19. Across the study: Samples representing acute and convalescent COVID-19 were sourced from the United States, Italy and Spain. The analysed material was cDNA or gDNA that came from T cells, B-cell-depleted T cells, or PBMCs.

Those who participated ranged in age from roughly 18 to 90 years and resided in about two dozen US areas. Participants' reported clinical history set cohort assignment. TCRdb keeps only in-frame clones here, not all; method: immunoSEQ multiplex PCR. The sample comprises 250,000 to 350,000 clones, roughly 90% of which are singletons, and around 4.5% rests with the top ten. Trimming took off 8 bases at V and 4 bases at J, with 16 bases between the two ends. From germline, CDR1 is LNHDA and CDR2 SQIVND (reference sequence). This CDR3 is built from 14 residues. Sequenced material: PBMCs or T cells enriched from blood (not recorded which). This chain connects TRBV19 to TRBJ2-3; TRBD2 is a possible D gene (6 bases). This sequence originates from a woman younger than 30 with acute COVID-19. CDR3 bases: TGTGCCAGTCAGTTTTCGGGAGAGGCAGATACGCAGTATTTT. Translated: CASQFSGEADTQYF.